This TCR beta chain was sequenced during a study of T cell changes during pregnancy in multiple sclerosis. The table came from immunoSEQ multiplex PCR; TCRdb's copy has only in-frame clones and leaves some out. This sample yields 55,000 to 80,000 clones, of which roughly 94% are seen a single time; 0.58% belongs to the top ten. CDR1 is KGHSH, CDR2 LQKENI, per germline. CDR3 length equals 17 residues. V was shortened by 3 bases and J by 0 bases, with 15 bases between the two germline ends. The chain couples TRBV18 to TRBJ1-3; D gene ambiguous. This material consisted of peripheral blood, taken in the third trimester of pregnancy. The receptor comes from a female donor with multiple sclerosis, enrolled in a pregnancy study. The CDR3 coding sequence is TGTGCCAGCTCACCCGTAGCTGACGAGACCTCTGGAAACACCATATATTTT. The encoded protein is CASSPVADETSGNTIYF.